This TCR beta chain is from a study of blood T cell repertoires in COVID-19. The wider study: The study drew acute and convalescent COVID-19 samples from the United States, Italy and Spain.

Original data processing: The authors estimated nucleated cell counts from reference gene primer amplification. The data were produced by immunoSEQ multiplex PCR, yet TCRdb's version contains in-frame clones alone and is incomplete. V and J calls and clone size are copied from that table; D and trimming were computed from the DNA. Altogether some 89,000 clones are present, roughly 80% being singletons, with the ten largest covering nearly 4.5%. There are 14 residues in the CDR3. Germline lookup yields CDR1 SGHTA and CDR2 FQGNSA. V shed 0 bases and J shed 8 bases, with 11 bases lying between them. Sequenced: peripheral blood. The source is a man aged 55 to 69 with acute or convalescent COVID-19. This chain uses TRBV7-2 with TRBJ2-1, with D tentatively TRBD2 (5 bases). The CDR3 DNA sequence: TGTGCCAGCAGCTTAGCTGGACGGGGAGATGAGCAGTTCTTC. Translation: CASSLAGRGDEQFF.